Listed below are T cell receptor beta chains from one sample, sequenced in a study of blood T cell repertoires in COVID-19. The method was immunoSEQ multiplex PCR; TCRdb's version includes in-frame clones alone and lacks a portion of them. Altogether 100,000 to 150,000 clones are present, roughly 91% being singletons, with the ten largest covering about 1.6%. The specimen sequenced was peripheral blood. The receptors stem from a human donor in a cohort sampled during active COVID-19. The CDR3 runs from the conserved cysteine through the conserved F or W. The D gene is left open where the match is weak. The size field is filled for only some rows; it gives once, few, many or a size class.

TRBD2	-	TRBV11-3	TRBJ2-3	TGTGCCAGCAGCTTTGGGCGGGGCGGGGGAGAAGGGGCCCCAGATACGCAGTATTTT	CASSFGRGGGEGAPDTQYF
TRBD1	-	TRBV5-1	TRBJ2-5	TGCGCCAGCACCCGACAGGGATCAGAGACCCAGTACTTC	CASTRQGSETQYF
-	-	TRBV2	TRBJ2-2	TGTGCCAGCAGTGAATCCGCGAACACCGGGGAGCTGTTTTTT	CASSESANTGELFF
TRBD1	-	TRBV6-5	TRBJ1-1	TGTGCCAGCAGGCGGGACAGGTCGGCTTTCTTT	CASRRDRSAFF
TRBD1	-	TRBV5-1	TRBJ2-2	TGCGCCAGCAGCTTGGAGGCAGGGGGGAACACCGGGGAGCTGTTTTTT	CASSLEAGGNTGELFF
-	-	TRBV18	TRBJ2-7	TGTGCCAGCTCACCACGAATGGGAGGCGAGCAGTACTTC	CASSPRMGGEQYF
-	once	TRBV9	TRBJ1-2	TGTGCCAGCAGCGTAGGAGGCGGAGGGGTTGATGGCTACACCTTC	CASSVGGGGVDGYTF
-	once	TRBV6-5	TRBJ1-1	TGTGCCAGCACCTATGGGATTCGGGGGGACACTGAAGCTTTCTTT	CASTYGIRGDTEAFF
-	-	TRBV19	TRBJ1-5	TGTGCCAGTAGTATAGATACGGACTGGGATAGCAATCAGCCCCAGCATTTT	CASSIDTDWDSNQPQHF
-	-	TRBV7-9	TRBJ2-6	TGTGCCAGCAGCTTTGGCGGGCTTGGGGTTGGAACTGGGGCCAACGTCCTGACTTTC	CASSFGGLGVGTGANVLTF
TRBD1	-	TRBV6-5	TRBJ1-5	TGTGCCAGCAGTCCCGACAGGGGCGCGAATCAGCCCCAGCATTTT	CASSPDRGANQPQHF
-	-	TRBV5-4	TRBJ2-5	TGTGCCAGCAGCTTGGAGCAGAGTGGGCCCCAGTACTTC	CASSLEQSGPQYF
-	-	TRBV6-7	TRBJ2-6	TGTGCCAGCAGTTATCGGTGCGCTGGGGCCAACGTCCTGACTTTC	CASSYRCAGANVLTF
-	-	TRBV3-1/TRBV3-2	TRBJ1-2	TGTGCCAGCAGCCAAGGGACGACAGAGAACTATGGCTACACCTTC	CASSQGTTENYGYTF
TRBD2	-	TRBV6-1	TRBJ2-5	TGTGCCAGCAGTGAACTAGCGGGGGGGCCCCAAGAGACCCAGTACTTC	CASSELAGGPQETQYF
-	-	TRBV19	TRBJ2-6	TGTGCCAGTAGTCTAAATAGGGGTCACGGGGCCAACGTCCTGACTTTC	CASSLNRGHGANVLTF
-	once	TRBV4-1	TRBJ2-3	TGCGCCAGCAGCCAAGAGAGTGGGAGGAAGAGCACAGATACGCAGTATTTT	CASSQESGRKSTDTQYF
-	-	TRBV29-1	TRBJ1-2	TGCAGCGTTCCGGTGCTATCGTATGGCTACACCTTC	CSVPVLSYGYTF
-	-	TRBV10-1	TRBJ2-1	TGCGCCAGCAGTGAGAAGGGGAACCTAAACCAGTTCTTC	CASSEKGNLNQFF
TRBD2	-	TRBV7-9	TRBJ2-1	TGTGCCAGCAGCTTCTCTAGCGGGGTCCTCGATGAGCAGTTCTTC	CASSFSSGVLDEQFF
-	-	TRBV11-3	TRBJ1-1	TGTGCCAGCAGCTTAGGGGGGGGCGCGAACACTGAAGCTTTCTTT	CASSLGGGANTEAFF
TRBD1	few	TRBV12-3/TRBV12-4	TRBJ2-1	TGTGCCAGCAGTCAAGGACAGGGGGGAGCGTTCTTC	CASSQGQGGAFF
TRBD1	-	TRBV3-1/TRBV3-2	TRBJ2-3	TGTGCCAGCAGCCAGGACAGGGGGCTAGATACGCAGTATTTT	CASSQDRGLDTQYF
TRBD1	once	TRBV7-2	TRBJ1-1	TGTGCCAGCAGAAGGGACAGACTGAACACTGAAGCTTTCTTT	CASRRDRLNTEAFF
TRBD1	-	TRBV11-2	TRBJ1-6	TGTGCCAGCAGCTCACGACAGGGGGCGTCCAATTCACCCCTCCACTTT	CASSSRQGASNSPLHF